This TCR beta chain appears in the sequencing data of a study of T and B cells in COVID-19 patients. Multiplex PCR with BIOMED2 TRB-A/B primer pools amplified TRB rearrangements. TCRdb called the multiplex PCR reads again in MiXCR, with one record for every CDR3 protein. The data show 20,000 to 30,000 distinct CDR3 sequences, with 32% seen just once and about 1.5% held by the top ten. TRB was amplified from around 250-460 ng of blood genomic DNA. This CDR3 has 14 amino acids. Per germline, CDR1 SGHTA and CDR2 FQGNSA. Trimming took 3 bases from V and 8 from J, leaving 14 bases between them. Sequencing used blood. The chain combines TRBV7-2 with TRBJ2-1; D is possibly TRBD1 (7 bases). This receptor was taken from a human donor who had recovered from COVID-19. This CDR3 is CASSFRGTSDEQFF. The CDR3 region has the DNA TGTGCCAGCAGCTTCAGGGGGACTTCAGATGAGCAGTTCTTC.